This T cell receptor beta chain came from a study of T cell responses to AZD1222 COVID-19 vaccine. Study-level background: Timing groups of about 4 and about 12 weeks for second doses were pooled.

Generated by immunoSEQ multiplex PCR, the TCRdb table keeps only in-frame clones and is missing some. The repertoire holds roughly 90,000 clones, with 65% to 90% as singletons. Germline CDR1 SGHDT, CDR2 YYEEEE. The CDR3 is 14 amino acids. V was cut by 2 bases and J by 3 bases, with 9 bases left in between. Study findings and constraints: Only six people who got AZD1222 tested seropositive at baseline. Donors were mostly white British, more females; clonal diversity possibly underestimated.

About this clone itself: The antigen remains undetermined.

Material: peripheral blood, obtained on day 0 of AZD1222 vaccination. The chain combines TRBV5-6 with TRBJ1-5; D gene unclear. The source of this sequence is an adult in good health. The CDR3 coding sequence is TGTGCCAGCAGCTTATCCGAGCTCAATCAGCCCCAGCATTTT. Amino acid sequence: CASSLSELNQPQHF.